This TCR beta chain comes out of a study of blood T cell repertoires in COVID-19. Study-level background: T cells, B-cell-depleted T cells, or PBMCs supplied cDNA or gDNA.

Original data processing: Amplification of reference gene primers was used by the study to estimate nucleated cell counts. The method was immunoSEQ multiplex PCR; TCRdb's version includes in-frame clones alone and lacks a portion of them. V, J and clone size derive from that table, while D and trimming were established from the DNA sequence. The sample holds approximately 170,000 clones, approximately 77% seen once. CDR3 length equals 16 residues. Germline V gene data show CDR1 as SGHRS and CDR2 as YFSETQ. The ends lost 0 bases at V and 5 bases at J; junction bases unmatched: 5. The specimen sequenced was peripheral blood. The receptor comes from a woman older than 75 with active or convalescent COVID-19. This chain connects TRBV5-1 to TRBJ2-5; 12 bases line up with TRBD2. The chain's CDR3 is CASSLALAGGPETQYF. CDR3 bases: TGCGCCAGCAGCTTGGCGCTAGCGGGAGGGCCTGAGACCCAGTACTTC.